This T cell receptor beta chain was recorded in a study of T cells and Merkel cell carcinoma outcomes. Overall study results and limits: In Merkel cell carcinoma, repertoire and T-cell density reportedly predicted outcomes.

The V and J ends lost 4 bases and 9 bases respectively, with 18 bases between them. Per germline, CDR1 MDHEN and CDR2 SYDVKM. CDR3 length: 14 amino acids. In its sample, this clone was seen a few times. Its target is not known. The method was immunoSEQ multiplex PCR; TCRdb's version includes in-frame clones alone and lacks a portion of them. The sample holds thousands of clones, roughly 85% seen once. The chain has TRBV28 and TRBJ1-1; D gene ambiguous. This TCR derives from a human donor with Merkel cell carcinoma. The sample taken for sequencing was tumor tissue from Merkel cell carcinoma. The CDR3 loop is CASSWAAGVQKAFF. The CDR3 region has the DNA TGTGCCAGCAGTTGGGCGGCTGGGGTGCAAAAAGCTTTCTTT.